These 29 T cell receptor beta chains were sequenced from one sample in a study of blood T cells in healthy people across ages. Next came a second PCR, run for about 6 to 11 cycles, which used a sample-barcoded 5' primer along with a J-beta primer mix. TCRdb reprocessed the 5' RACE reads via MiXCR and lists one record per CDR3 protein. The table lists around 970,000 distinct CDR3 sequences, roughly half of them singletons. What was sequenced was blood. All receptors derive from a woman aged 55-75 years in good health.

This clonotype was seen only a few times. This rearrangement joins TRBV4-1 to TRBJ2-5; the match to TRBD2 covers 13 bases. Germline V gene lookup returns CDR1 MGHRA and CDR2 YSYEKL. Trimming cost V 1 base and J 5 bases; bases outside gene matches: 4. The CDR3 length is 16 residues. The DNA for the CDR3 is TGCGCCAGCAGCCAAGTCGGACTAGCGGGAGTTGAGACCCAGTACTTC. It translates to CASSQVGLAGVETQYF.

The chain joins TRBV27 to TRBJ2-1; possibly TRBD2 for D (5 bases). Germline CDR1 MNHEY, CDR2 SMNVEV (reference sequence). V lost 4 bases and J lost 6, with 16 bases in between. The CDR3 consists of 15 residues. In DNA, the CDR3 is TGTGCCAGCAGTTCCCCACGGGGTGTCACCAATGAGCAGTTCTTC. This translates into CASSSPRGVTNEQFF.

The chain uses TRBV20-1 and TRBJ2-7; TRBD2 is a possible D gene (5 bases). CDR1 and CDR2 from the germline V gene are DFQATT and SNEGSKA (reference sequence). With 3 bases removed from V and 0 bases from J, the gap between germline ends came to 15 bases. The CDR3 extends over 15 amino acids. Here the CDR3 DNA reads TGCAGTGCTAGTTCTCTAGCAGGCAGCTCCTACGAGCAGTACTTC. This translates into CSASSLAGSSYEQYF.

The chain combines TRBV29-1 with TRBJ2-5; D is undetermined. CDR1 and CDR2 (germline): SQVTM, ANQGSEA. The CDR3 contains 12 residues. Trimming removed 6 bases at V and 3 bases at J, with 11 bases between. CDR3 sequence reads: CSVIGPEETQYF. The CDR3 nucleotides are TGCAGCGTCATAGGCCCAGAAGAGACCCAGTACTTC.

A few counts support this clonotype. CDR3 nucleotide sequence: TGTGCCAGCACCCATTTTCATCATACGCAGTATTTT. This translates into CASTHFHHTQYF. This chain joins TRBV6-2 or TRBV6-3 and TRBJ2-3; D remains unclear. This CDR3 is 12 amino acids long. CDR1 is MNHEY and CDR2 is SVGEGT in the germline V gene. Trimming shortened V by 7 bases and J by 7 bases, and 12 bases separated the two germline ends.

This clonotype was picked up a small number of times. This chain links TRBV29-1 with TRBJ2-5, with 13 bases aligning to TRBD2. The CDR3 is 14 residues long. The germline V gene encodes CDR1 SQVTM and CDR2 ANQGSEA. CDR3: CSSGLAGAQETQYF. CDR3 nucleotides: TGCAGTTCTGGACTAGCGGGAGCCCAAGAGACCCAGTACTTC.

The chain carries TRBV12-3 or TRBV12-4 and TRBJ1-4; weak D call: TRBD1 (6 bases). V lost 6 bases and J lost 5, with 10 bases in between. The CDR3 loop spans 13 amino acids. The chain's CDR3 is CASRDDRNEKLFF. The CDR3 bases are TGTGCCAGCAGAGACGACAGGAATGAAAAACTGTTTTTT.

The chain uses TRBV2 and TRBJ2-7; possibly TRBD1 for D (6 bases). Trimming stripped 4 bases from V and 0 bases from J, with 22 bases between. The CDR3 is 18 residues long. Germline V gives CDR1 SNHLY, CDR2 FYNNEI. CDR3 sequence reads: CASSGPQGRANPSYEQYF. The CDR3 coding sequence is TGTGCCAGCAGTGGCCCGCAGGGGCGAGCGAACCCCTCCTACGAGCAGTACTTC. The full variable domain, in which reference TRBV2 and TRBJ2-7 provide the parts outside the CDR3, is EPEVTQTPSHQVTQMGQEVILRCVPISNHLYFYWYRQILGQKVEFLVSFYNNEISEKSEIFDDQFSVERPDGSNFTLKIRSTKLEDSAMYFCASSGPQGRANPSYEQYFGPGTRLTVT.

CDR3 protein: CASSEGVSSYNEQFF. The CDR3 DNA reads TGCGCCAGCAGTGAGGGGGTGAGCTCCTACAATGAGCAGTTCTTC. The chain links TRBV10-1 to TRBJ2-1; D is ambiguous. Trimming pared 2 bases from V and 0 bases from J, leaving 8 bases between. The germline V gene has CDR1 WNHNN and CDR2 SYGVQD (reference sequence). The length of the CDR3 is 15 residues.

The chain joins TRBV14 to TRBJ2-7, with TRBD1 matching 7 bases. In germline, CDR1 is SGHDN, CDR2 FVKESK. Trimming cost V 4 bases and J 1 base; bases outside gene matches: 7. The CDR3 has 15 amino acids. CDR3 protein: CASSLLPRGSYEQYF. The DNA for the CDR3 is TGTGCCAGCAGCCTTCTCCCCAGGGGGTCCTACGAGCAGTACTTC.

V and J are TRBV11-2 and TRBJ2-5; D is unresolved. Trimming stripped 5 bases from V and 5 bases from J, with 9 bases between. This CDR3 is 12 amino acids long. Germline CDR1 reads SGHAT; CDR2 reads FQNNGV. The CDR3 region has the DNA TGTGCCAGCAGCCCAGCGTTGGAGACCCAGTACTTC. Amino acids: CASSPALETQYF.

This sequence joins TRBV3-1 and TRBJ2-5; 7 nucleotides match TRBD1. Germline CDR1 reads LGHDT; CDR2 reads YNNKEL (reference sequence). V was pared by 6 bases and J by 1 base, with 11 bases of the junction left unmatched. The CDR3 has 16 amino acids. The CDR3 coding sequence is TGTGCCAGCAGGTACAGGGGAGAGGGGATCCAAGAGACCCAGTACTTC. It encodes CASRYRGEGIQETQYF.

A single count supports this clonotype. This sequence joins TRBV12-3 or TRBV12-4 and TRBJ2-1, with TRBD2 identical over 10 bases. The CDR3 is made up of 12 amino acids. The CDR3 nucleotides are TGTGCTATAGCGGGAGGCGACAATGAGCAGTTCTTC. As protein: CAIAGGDNEQFF.

This clonotype occurred once. The chain uses TRBV11-2 and TRBJ1-4; D remains unclear. Germline assignment: CDR1 SGHAT and CDR2 FQNNGV. The CDR3 consists of 14 residues. Trimming removed 5 bases from V and 12 bases from J, with 19 bases in between. In DNA form, the CDR3 reads TGTGCCAGCAGCATCGGTAGTGGGGTGGCGGAACTGTTTTTT. Amino acids: CASSIGSGVAELFF.

The CDR3 region has the DNA TGTGCCAGCAGTTTATCGGTGCGAAGTACTGAAGCTTTCTTT. Its protein is CASSLSVRSTEAFF. The V and J genes are TRBV27 and TRBJ1-1; D gene ambiguous. V gave up 0 bases and J gave up 5 bases, with 10 bases separating them. CDR1 and CDR2 from the germline V gene are MNHEY and SMNVEV (reference sequence). CDR3 size: 14 residues.

The table lists this clonotype with a count of one. CDR3 amino acids: CASSFNRNNEQFF. The DNA for the CDR3 is TGTGCCAGCAGTTTTAACAGAAACAATGAGCAGTTCTTC. The chain joins TRBV12-3 or TRBV12-4 to TRBJ2-1; D is unresolved. Trimming stripped 3 bases from V and 5 bases from J, with 8 bases between. This CDR3 is built from 13 residues.

V gene TRBV7-2 combines with J gene TRBJ2-7; 10 nucleotides agree with TRBD1. Trimming cost V 1 base and J 2 bases; bases outside gene matches: 11. Germline V gene data show CDR1 as SGHTA and CDR2 as FQGNSA. This CDR3 spans 18 amino acids. In DNA, the CDR3 is TGTGCCAGCAGCTTAGTATATGGGACAGGGGATAGCACCTACGAGCAGTACTTC. Protein product: CASSLVYGTGDSTYEQYF.

The V gene is TRBV21-1, the J gene TRBJ1-2; TRBD1, the D gene given by the table, was not confirmed from the DNA. TRBV21-1 is reported as a pseudogene. This CDR3 is 15 amino acids long. CDR3 residues: CASSKVDRGRVGYTF. As DNA, the CDR3 is TGTGCCAGCAGCAAAGTTGACAGGGGGCGCGTTGGCTACACCTTC.

This clonotype was seen many times. The gene calls are TRBV18 and TRBJ2-1, with 9 positions matching TRBD2. Trimming removed 3 bases from V and 8 bases from J; junction bases left unmatched: 5. This CDR3 has 14 amino acids. Germline V gives CDR1 KGHSH, CDR2 LQKENI. The CDR3: CASSPSGSVDEQFF. In nucleotides, the CDR3 is TGTGCCAGCTCACCTAGCGGGAGTGTCGATGAGCAGTTCTTC.

This clonotype was picked up many times. The chain couples TRBV12-3 or TRBV12-4 to TRBJ2-3; D unresolved. The germline V and J ends were trimmed by 6 bases and 4 bases, with 11 bases remaining between them. CDR3 size: 13 residues. The CDR3 DNA reads TGTGCCAGCAGCCCATCAAGGGCAGATACGCAGTATTTT. The encoded protein is CASSPSRADTQYF.

This clonotype was detected only a few times. The chain carries TRBV9 and TRBJ2-3; a weak D match, TRBD2 (5 bases). The V gene's germline CDR1 is SGDLS and CDR2 YYNGEE. Trimming took 0 bases from V and 0 from J, leaving 8 bases between them. The CDR3 is 15 amino acids. Here the CDR3 DNA reads TGTGCCAGCAGCGTAGGAGAGCGGAGCACAGATACGCAGTATTTT. It specifies CASSVGERSTDTQYF.

The chain employs TRBV2 and TRBJ2-7; D could derive from TRBD1 or TRBD2 (5 bases each). The CDR3 spans 13 residues. Trimming stripped 4 bases from V and 1 base from J, with 8 bases between. CDR1 is SNHLY, CDR2 FYNNEI, per germline. The CDR3 sequence: CASSVGESYEQYF. In DNA, the CDR3 is TGTGCCAGCAGTGTAGGGGAGTCCTACGAGCAGTACTTC. Combining the CDR3 with reference TRBV2 and TRBJ2-7 gives the whole variable domain EPEVTQTPSHQVTQMGQEVILRCVPISNHLYFYWYRQILGQKVEFLVSFYNNEISEKSEIFDDQFSVERPDGSNFTLKIRSTKLEDSAMYFCASSVGESYEQYFGPGTRLTVT.

The V and J genes are TRBV27 and TRBJ2-5; 12 bases align to TRBD2. The end of the DNA aligns better with TRBJ2-7, so the J call may be wrong. CDR3 length: 15 residues. The germline V gene encodes CDR1 MNHEY and CDR2 SMNVEV (reference sequence). CDR3 coding DNA: TGTGCCAGCAGGCCCCTACTAGCGGGAGGTTCCGAGCAGTACTTC. It translates to CASRPLLAGGSEQYF.

The chain uses TRBV18 and TRBJ1-4; D remains unclear. The CDR3 is 13 amino acids. V shed 3 bases and J shed 12 bases, with 14 bases lying between them. Germline V gene data show CDR1 as KGHSH and CDR2 as LQKENI. The CDR3 coding sequence is TGTGCCAGCTCACCTTCCGCAGGAGTGGAACTGTTTTTT. This translates into CASSPSAGVELFF.

There are a few counts of this clonotype. V is TRBV28 and J is TRBJ2-3, with D perhaps matching TRBD2 (6 bases). This CDR3 contains 14 residues. The V gene's germline CDR1 is MDHEN and CDR2 SYDVKM. Trimming removed 8 bases at V and 2 bases at J, with 14 bases between. CDR3 amino acids: CASSGLFHTDTQYF. The CDR3 nucleotides are TGTGCCAGCTCGGGACTCTTTCACACAGATACGCAGTATTTT.

The rearrangement uses TRBV5-1 and TRBJ2-7; 7 bases match TRBD1. CDR3 size: 14 residues. The germline V gene encodes CDR1 SGHRS and CDR2 YFSETQ. V was clipped by 3 bases and J by 0 bases; unmatched bases: 3. CDR3 bases: TGCGCCAGCAGCTATGACAGGGCCTCCTACGAGCAGTACTTC. Residues: CASSYDRASYEQYF.

The V call is TRBV6-5, the J call TRBJ2-7; unclear D gene. Germline CDR1 and CDR2: MNHEY and SVGAGI. Between the trimmed V and J ends, which lost 2 bases and 3 bases, there was a span of 8 bases. This CDR3 comprises 13 residues. The CDR3 nucleotides are TGTGCCAGCAGTTACGGGCTGGACTACGAGCAGTACTTC. The encoded protein is CASSYGLDYEQYF.

V usage is TRBV6-5 and J usage is TRBJ2-3; D is unresolved. The length of the CDR3 is 14 residues. Trimming took off 11 bases at V and 4 bases at J, with 19 bases between the two ends. The germline V gene encodes CDR1 MNHEY and CDR2 SVGAGI. CDR3 in DNA: TGTGCCTGCGGTAGGCTTCCTGAATCAGATACGCAGTATTTT. Residues: CACGRLPESDTQYF.

The V gene is TRBV28, the J gene TRBJ2-7; perhaps D is TRBD1 or TRBD2 (5 bases each). The CDR3 runs 15 residues. V was pared by 3 bases and J by 5 bases, with 17 bases between. Germline V lookup: CDR1 MDHEN, CDR2 SYDVKM. CDR3 protein: CASSFIGTPANEQYF. The CDR3 coding sequence is TGTGCCAGCAGTTTCATAGGGACCCCGGCCAACGAGCAGTACTTC. Full variable domain (remainder filled in from reference TRBV28 and TRBJ2-7): DVKVTQSSRYLVKRTGEKVFLECVQDMDHENMFWYRQDPGLGLRLIYFSYDVKMKEKGDIPEGYSVSREKKERFSLILESASTNQTSMYLCASSFIGTPANEQYFGPGTRLTVT.